The source of this T cell receptor (beta chain) is a study of beta chain features in type 1 diabetes. This clone was recorded many times. Its antigen is as yet unknown. The sequenced template was cDNA made from the entire isolated RNA. TCRdb keeps only in-frame clones here, not all; method: immunoSEQ multiplex PCR. The sample comprises about 150,000 clones, 8.5% to 14% of which are singletons, and roughly 2% rests with the top ten. Overall study findings and caveats: In comparison with healthy donors, patients had naive, central memory and Treg TCRB repertoires that appeared more similar.

CDR3 length equals 16 residues. V shed 0 bases, J shed 2 bases, and the junction held 4 bases outside the gene matches. Germline CDR1 reads LGHNA; CDR2 reads YNFKEQ. Purity exceeded 98% in all sorted populations. The sequencing sample was made of central memory CD4+ T cells from blood. This receptor was obtained from a young man in good health. This chain connects TRBV4-2 to TRBJ2-7, with TRBD2 matching over 10 bases. The CDR3 sequence: CASSQDIAGGTYEQYF. The CDR3 DNA reads as TGTGCCAGCAGCCAAGATATAGCGGGAGGCACCTACGAGCAGTACTTC.